The clone carrying this T cell receptor (beta chain) has just a few counts. Extracted from the samples, RNA was reverse transcribed into cDNA to serve as the sequencing template. TCRdb's copy holds only in-frame clones and misses some; the assay was immunoSEQ multiplex PCR. The sample contains roughly 130,000 clones, roughly three fifths of which appear only once. CD4+ and CD8+ T cells were sorted from PBMCs stained for CD3, CD4 and CD8. The data were obtained in a study of CD8+ T cells in alopecia areata. Study-level information: Patients received oral tofacitinib, 5 to 10 mg twice daily, for moderate-to-severe alopecia areata. Tofacitinib ran 6 to 18 months, followed by 6 months off drug.

The TCR comes from a human donor with alopecia areata. Here the sequenced sample was CD4+ T cells sorted from blood, taken at week 0.

The CDR3: CASRTGEVTDTQYF. In DNA, the CDR3 is TGTGCCAGCAGGACCGGGGAGGTAACAGATACGCAGTATTTT. V gene TRBV7-9 combines with J gene TRBJ2-3; a weak D match, TRBD2 (6 bases). CDR1 is SEHNR and CDR2 is FQNEAQ in the germline V gene (reference sequence). Trimming shortened V by 6 bases and J by 3 bases, and 13 bases separated the two germline ends. This CDR3 comprises 14 residues.